This T cell receptor beta chain came from a study of response to subunit inactivated influenza vaccine (dated by TCRdb to 2017 to 2018). Looking at the study overall: Deep quantitative T cell receptor repertoire profiling was used in the study to track responses to a trivalent subunit inactivated influenza vaccine. What the authors observed across the whole study: According to the authors, only a limited number of new T cells may be recruited by each seasonal influenza vaccination.

The library was produced with RT-PCR. Sequencing relied on an Illumina HiSeq 2500. TCRdb cleaned the public reads at Q25 with fastp, built clones with MiXCR and kept in-frame beta chains. Entries that share a CDR3 protein sequence are merged under the most common genes and DNA. Here the sample has 610,000 or so distinct CDR3 sequences; around 15% occur a single time. The ten largest clonotypes hold around 10% of the sample. In the germline V gene, CDR1 corresponds to MNHEY and CDR2 to SVGEGT. There are 20 amino acids in the CDR3, from cysteine to phenylalanine inclusive. The only DNA kept is the CDR3, 60 bases in frame from the first base. The junction shows trimming of 2 bases on V and 0 bases on J, and the gene matches do not reach 12 bases of it. At least ten counts were recorded for this clonotype. Its antigen is unknown. Per-base qualities were not stored, and no clone one base away is much larger.

The clonotype originates from a man aged 50-60 years who received an inactivated influenza vaccine. Donor details come from another sample of the same person, matched by shared clones. The specimen comprised PBMCs from blood, sampled 11 to 12 days after vaccination. The rearranged chain carries TRBV6-2 or TRBV6-3 and TRBJ2-7; TRBD2 aligns with 14 central bases. The DNA sequence is as follows: TGTGCCAGCAGTTACCACACGGGACTAGCGGGGGCCCCCTTCTCCTACGAGCAGTACTTC. Translated, it gives CASSYHTGLAGAPFSYEQYF.